This T cell receptor beta chain was recovered during a study of blood T cells in healthy people across ages. Findings and caveats of the study: It was held that the diversity estimates obtained from one million T cells were underestimates.

The CDR3 contains 15 residues. Germline V CDR1 and CDR2: WNHNN, SYGVQD (reference sequence). V lost 8 bases to trimming and J lost 7 bases; unmatched junction nucleotides: 10. A J-beta primer mix and a sample-barcoded 5' primer were used in a second PCR of roughly 6 to 11 cycles. TCRdb reanalysed the 5' RACE reads using MiXCR and keeps one entry per CDR3 protein. This table holds about 1,800,000 distinct CDR3 sequences, roughly 27% found once. About this clonotype: Its antigen is as yet unknown.

The TCR sequence derives from a woman aged 30 to 39 in good health. The sequencing sample was made of blood. The chain links TRBV10-1 to TRBJ2-5, with 13 bases aligning to TRBD2. The CDR3 bases are TGCGCCAGCGGGGGAGGACTAGCGGGAGTGGGGACCCAGTACTTC. The encoded protein is CASGGGLAGVGTQYF.